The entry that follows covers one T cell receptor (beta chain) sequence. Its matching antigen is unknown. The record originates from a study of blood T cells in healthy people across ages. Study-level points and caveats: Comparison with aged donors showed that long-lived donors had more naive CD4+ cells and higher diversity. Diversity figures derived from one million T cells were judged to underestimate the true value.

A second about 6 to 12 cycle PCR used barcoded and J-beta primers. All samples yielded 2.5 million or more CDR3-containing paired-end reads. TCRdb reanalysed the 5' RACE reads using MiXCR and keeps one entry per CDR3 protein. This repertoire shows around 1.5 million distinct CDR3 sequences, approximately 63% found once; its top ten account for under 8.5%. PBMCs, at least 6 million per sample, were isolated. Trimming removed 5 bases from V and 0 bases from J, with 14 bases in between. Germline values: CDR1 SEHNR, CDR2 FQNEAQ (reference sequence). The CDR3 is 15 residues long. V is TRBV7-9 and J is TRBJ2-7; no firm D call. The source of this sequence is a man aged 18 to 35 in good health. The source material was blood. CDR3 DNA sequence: TGTGCCAGCAGCCCCTCCCTTGTGGTCTCCTACGAGCAGTACTTC. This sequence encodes CASSPSLVVSYEQYF.